This T cell receptor beta chain was captured by sequencing in a study of CD8 T cells in Susac syndrome. Random hexamers served to reverse transcribe about 0.5 to 1 ug RNA. The immunoSEQ assay covered 54 Vbeta and 13 Jbeta segments for CDR3. TCRdb re-analysed the immunoSEQ multiplex PCR reads in MiXCR, keeping a single row per CDR3 protein. The sample yields 250,000 to 300,000 distinct CDR3 sequences, approximately 89% seen once. From blood CD8+ and CD4+ T cells, the TCR beta chain was sequenced. Deletions cut 0 bases from V and 10 bases from J, with 15 bases between. The CDR3 covers 14 residues. Per germline, CDR1 LGHNA and CDR2 YSLEER.

This clonotype was sampled from a human donor with multiple sclerosis. V and J are TRBV4-3 and TRBJ1-2; no clear D gene. Sequenced material: CD8+ T cells from PBMCs. CDR3 DNA sequence: TGCGCCAGCAGCCAAGATGGCCTTATGTCGGTCTACACCTTC. Amino acid sequence: CASSQDGLMSVYTF.